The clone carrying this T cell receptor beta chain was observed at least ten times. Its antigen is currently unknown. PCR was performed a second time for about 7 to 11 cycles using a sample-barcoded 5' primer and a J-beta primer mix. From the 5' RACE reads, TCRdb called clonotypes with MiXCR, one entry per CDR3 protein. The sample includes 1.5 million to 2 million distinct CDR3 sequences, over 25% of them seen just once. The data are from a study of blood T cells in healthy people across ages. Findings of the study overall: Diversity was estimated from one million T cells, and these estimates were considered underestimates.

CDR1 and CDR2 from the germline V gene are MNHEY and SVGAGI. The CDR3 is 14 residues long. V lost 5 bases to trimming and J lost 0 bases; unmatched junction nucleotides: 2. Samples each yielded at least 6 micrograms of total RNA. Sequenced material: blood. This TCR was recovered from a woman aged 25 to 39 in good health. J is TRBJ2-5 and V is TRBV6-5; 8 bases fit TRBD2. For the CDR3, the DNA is TGTGCCAGCAGTCGGGGGGGGGACCAAGAGACCCAGTACTTC. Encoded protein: CASSRGGDQETQYF.